This T cell receptor beta chain was identified in a study of T-cell reconstitution after alpha-beta-depleted transplantation in children. The V gene's germline CDR1 is SGHAT and CDR2 FQNNGV. The CDR3 runs to 15 residues. The trim removed 0 bases at V and 6 bases at J, leaving 7 bases unmatched. Unique molecular identifiers were built into the TCRbeta library. TCRdb processed the PCR reads anew with MiXCR; each CDR3 protein has one entry. The data contain roughly 610,000 distinct CDR3 sequences, about 11% of them singletons. The rearrangement uses TRBV11-2 and TRBJ2-5; TRBD2 aligns across 7 bases. The receptor's source is a human donor who donated a stem cell graft to a child with acute myeloid leukemia. The sequences come from PBMCs from the stem cell graft donor, collected from the stem cell graft. CDR3 bases: TGTGCCAGCAGCTTAGATCGGCTAGCGGCGAAGACCCAGTACTTC. Protein sequence: CASSLDRLAAKTQYF.